One T cell receptor (beta chain) is described in this entry. Its matching antigen is unknown. These data are taken from a study of cytomegalovirus exposure and HLA in healthy donors. Study as a whole: Within the Caucasian-associated ancestry cluster were more than 75% of the roughly 360 genotyped donors.

The PCR had 60 Vbeta and 13 Jbeta primers. The data were produced by immunoSEQ multiplex PCR, yet TCRdb's version contains in-frame clones alone and is incomplete. The data contain approximately 120,000 clones, around 72% of them seen just once; the ten biggest clones take up around 4%. Study-wide points: For most TCR beta V segments, an earlier analysis put the productive rate at about 87% or about 30% of the time. Presence/absence analyses assumed roughly uniform sequencing depth across donors, which may not hold.

Specimen: PBMCs. The sequence was obtained from a man between 25 and 39 years old in good health and CMV-seronegative.

The CDR3 region has the DNA TGTGCCAGCAGCTTAGGGCAACAGGGAAGCAATCAGCCCCAGCATTTT. Amino acid sequence: CASSLGQQGSNQPQHF. V usage is TRBV7-9 and J usage is TRBJ1-5; tentatively, D is TRBD1 (6 bases). This CDR3 has 16 residues. CDR1 and CDR2 from the germline V gene are SEHNR and FQNEAQ (reference sequence). V lost 1 base and J 1 base, leaving 11 bases between the germline ends.